Here is one TCR beta chain with its context. Its antigen is not known. This entry comes from a study of CD8 T cells in Susac syndrome. Broader study findings: By the study's own acknowledgment, its TCR sequencing and HLA analysis included relatively few individuals.

An amount of RNA that ranged from about 0.45 to 1 ug was reverse transcribed with random hexamers. Amplification of TCR beta CDR3 by immunoSEQ multiplex PCR spanned 54 Vbeta and 13 Jbeta. TCRdb re-derived calls from the immunoSEQ multiplex PCR reads in MiXCR, one entry per CDR3 protein. The data contain around 170,000 distinct CDR3 sequences, 92% of them singletons. The CDR3 has 16 amino acids. Looked up from germline, CDR1 is SGHTA and CDR2 is FQGTGA. The junction had 12 bases not matched to a gene; V was cut back by 4 bases and J by 6 bases. The sequence was collected from a human donor in good health. Sequencing was carried out using CD4+ T cells from PBMCs. The V and J genes are TRBV7-3 and TRBJ2-1, with 7 bases matching TRBD2. The CDR3 loop reads CASSSAGSLPGNEQFF. CDR3 DNA sequence: TGTGCCAGCAGCTCAGCGGGGTCGTTGCCGGGCAATGAGCAGTTCTTC.